The 31 T cell receptor beta chains below were found in one sample sequenced in a study of T cells in Graves' hyperthyroidism and ophthalmopathy. It was RNA transcripts that yielded the amplified TCR beta CDR3 regions. Primed by the HTBI set, a first-round RT-PCR was run on the TCR CDR3. TCRdb called the multiplex PCR reads again in MiXCR, with one record for every CDR3 protein. The table lists some 350,000 distinct CDR3 sequences, roughly 15% of them singletons, with around 32% in the top ten. Material for sequencing was blood. These receptors originate from a woman between 40 and 55 years old with Graves' ophthalmopathy.

This clonotype was counted ten times or more. This chain links TRBV20-1 with TRBJ2-4; D not resolved. The length of the CDR3 is 15 residues. The V gene lost 1 base and the J gene lost 5 bases, with 15 bases spanning the gap. Per germline, CDR1 DFQATT and CDR2 SNEGSKA (reference sequence). The chain's CDR3 is CSARGLGASQNIQYF. CDR3 nucleotides: TGCAGTGCTAGAGGGCTCGGCGCGTCCCAAAACATTCAGTACTTC.

In this sample, this clonotype turned up a few times. This chain connects TRBV7-9 to TRBJ2-5, with TRBD2 matching 7 bases. J was trimmed by 4 bases and V by 6 bases; bases with no gene match: 8. There are 14 residues in the CDR3. CDR1 SEHNR and CDR2 FQNEAQ come from the germline V gene (reference sequence). CDR3 loop: CASRPGGLPETQYF. The DNA for the CDR3 is TGTGCCAGCAGGCCCGGGGGACTACCAGAGACCCAGTACTTC.

The chain uses TRBV19 and TRBJ2-1; 7 nucleotides agree with TRBD2. The trim removed 2 bases at V and 7 bases at J, leaving 14 bases unmatched. The CDR3 spans 17 residues. Germline V gene data show CDR1 as LNHDA and CDR2 as SQIVND (reference sequence). CDR3 protein: CASSISFLAGVKNEQFF. In nucleotides, the CDR3 is TGTGCCAGTAGTATAAGTTTTTTGGCGGGAGTTAAGAATGAGCAGTTCTTC.

This clonotype was picked up many times. This rearrangement joins TRBV3-1 to TRBJ1-3; D remains ambiguous. Germline V gene lookup returns CDR1 LGHDT and CDR2 YNNKEL (reference sequence). V shed 1 base and J shed 2 bases, with 0 bases lying between them. The CDR3 covers 12 residues. CDR3 sequence: CASSQAGNTIYF. DNA for the CDR3: TGTGCCAGCAGCCAAGCTGGAAACACCATATATTTT.

This clonotype was seen ten or more times. V and J are TRBV7-2 and TRBJ1-2; D ambiguous. CDR1 SGHTA and CDR2 FQGNSA come from the germline V gene. The CDR3 consists of 11 residues. Deletions cut 1 base from V and 8 bases from J, with 5 bases between. The DNA for the CDR3 is TGTGCCAGCAGCTTAGATGGCGGCTACACCTTC. It translates to CASSLDGGYTF.

This clonotype is a singleton in its sample. The rearrangement uses TRBV19 and TRBJ1-5; TRBD1 aligns across 7 bases. CDR1 and CDR2 from the germline V gene are LNHDA and SQIVND (reference sequence). V was clipped by 10 bases and J by 5 bases; unmatched bases: 5. The length of the CDR3 is 12 residues. The CDR3 DNA reads TGTGCCACCCCGACAGGGTATCAGCCCCAGCATTTT. Translating gives CATPTGYQPQHF.

The V and J genes are TRBV5-6 and TRBJ1-1; D may be TRBD1 (5 bases). The CDR3 runs 14 residues. Trimming removed 2 bases at V and 1 base at J, with 9 bases between. Per germline, CDR1 SGHDT and CDR2 YYEEEE. CDR3 bases: TGTGCCAGCAGCTTTCAAGACAGGAACACTGAAGCTTTCTTT. Translated: CASSFQDRNTEAFF. The entire variable domain, with the rest obtained from reference TRBV5-6 and TRBJ1-1, is as follows: DAGVTQSPTHLIKTRGQQVTLRCSPKSGHDTVSWYQQALGQGPQFIFQYYEEEERQRGNFPDRFSGHQFPNYSSELNVNALLLGDSALYLCASSFQDRNTEAFFGQGTRLTVV.

This clonotype was counted ten times or more. The chain joins TRBV11-2 to TRBJ1-2, with D tentatively TRBD1 (5 bases). From germline, CDR1 is SGHAT and CDR2 FQNNGV. The CDR3 is made up of 14 amino acids. Trimming shortened V by 0 bases and J by 7 bases, and 12 bases separated the two germline ends. Here the CDR3 reads CASSLDPLGGGYTF. The CDR3 DNA sequence: TGTGCCAGCAGCTTAGATCCTCTCGGGGGTGGCTACACCTTC. Full variable domain (missing parts from reference TRBV11-2 and TRBJ1-2): EAGVAQSPRYKIIEKRQSVAFWCNPISGHATLYWYQQILGQGPKLLIQFQNNGVVDDSQLPKDRFSAERLKGVDSTLKIQPAKLEDSAVYLCASSLDPLGGGYTFGSGTRLTVV.

The chain combines TRBV9 with TRBJ1-3; maybe TRBD1 (5 bases). Deletions cut 3 bases from V and 8 bases from J, with 12 bases between. The CDR3 extends over 13 amino acids. From germline, CDR1 is SGDLS and CDR2 YYNGEE. For the CDR3, the DNA is TGTGCCAGCAGCGAAGGGGCGGCCGACACCATATATTTT. It yields the protein CASSEGAADTIYF. Full variable domain (outside the CDR3, taken from reference TRBV9 and TRBJ1-3): DSGVTQTPKHLITATGQRVTLRCSPRSGDLSVYWYQQSLDQGLQFLIQYYNGEERAKGNILERFSAQQFPDLHSELNLSSLELGDSALYFCASSEGAADTIYFGEGSWLTVV.

This clonotype was seen ten or more times. The chain is built from TRBV20-1 and TRBJ1-1; D is unclear. CDR1 and CDR2 (germline): DFQATT, SNEGSKA (reference sequence). The CDR3 totals 12 residues. The V end was cut by 5 bases, the J end by 6 bases, with 13 bases between. CDR3 bases: TGCAGTGCTCCTGGCCCTAACGCTGAAGCTTTCTTT. It encodes CSAPGPNAEAFF.

The CDR3 DNA sequence: TGTGCCAGCTCACCTGGTCCGAGGACAGGGGGCACCGGGGAGCTGTTTTTT. It yields the protein CASSPGPRTGGTGELFF. V is TRBV18 and J is TRBJ2-2; 10 nucleotides line up with TRBD1. Germline V gives CDR1 KGHSH, CDR2 LQKENI. This CDR3 region has 17 residues. With V trimmed by 3 bases and J by 4 bases, 8 bases remained unmatched.

This clonotype was recorded at least ten times. The chain has TRBV29-1 and TRBJ1-2; 7 nucleotides agree with TRBD1. Germline loops: CDR1 SQVTM, CDR2 ANQGSEA. This CDR3 has 15 residues. With V trimmed by 2 bases and J by 8 bases, 14 bases remained unmatched. CDR3 nucleotides: TGCAGCGTTGAAAGTTTGTTGGGGACAGCCTTAGGCTACACCTTC. Its translation is CSVESLLGTALGYTF.

This clonotype was seen at least ten times. The chain joins TRBV15 to TRBJ1-6; D remains unclear. The CDR3 is made up of 12 amino acids. V lost 9 bases and J lost 5, with 8 bases in between. The germline gives CDR1 LNHNV, CDR2 YYDKDF (reference sequence). CDR3 nucleotides: TGTGCCACGGGTAGGGATAATTCACCCCTCCACTTT. As protein: CATGRDNSPLHF.

This clonotype has at least ten counts. The V gene is TRBV2, the J gene TRBJ2-1; D gene unclear. CDR3 size: 16 residues. The V gene lost 8 bases and the J gene lost 0 bases, with 17 bases spanning the gap. Germline assignment: CDR1 SNHLY and CDR2 FYNNEI. The DNA for the CDR3 is TGTGCCAGCCGACGGTCACACGAAATCTCCTACAATGAGCAGTTCTTC. It yields the protein CASRRSHEISYNEQFF. Together with reference TRBV2 and TRBJ2-1, the CDR3 gives the full variable domain: EPEVTQTPSHQVTQMGQEVILRCVPISNHLYFYWYRQILGQKVEFLVSFYNNEISEKSEIFDDQFSVERPDGSNFTLKIRSTKLEDSAMYFCASRRSHEISYNEQFFGPGTRLTVL.

This clonotype was recorded many times. The chain uses TRBV3-1 and TRBJ1-3, with D unclear. Trimming left V 4 bases short and J 0 bases short, with 7 bases between. The CDR3 has 14 residues. Germline V gene lookup returns CDR1 LGHDT and CDR2 YNNKEL (reference sequence). CDR3 sequence (DNA): TGTGCCAGCAGCCGGAAGAGCTCTGGAAACACCATATATTTT. Translated: CASSRKSSGNTIYF.

This clonotype was observed a handful of times. The junction departs from the called germline gene at one end, perhaps through a read error. As DNA, the CDR3 is TGCGTCAGCAGCTGGAGACAGGGGGCGTCCTACAATGAGCAGTTCTTC. Its translation is CVSSWRQGASYNEQFF. The chain recombines TRBV5-1 with TRBJ2-1; TRBD1 matches 10 bases. Per germline, CDR1 SGHRS and CDR2 YFSETQ. This CDR3 is built from 16 residues. The whole variable domain, remainder taken from reference TRBV5-1 and TRBJ2-1, is KAGVTQTPRYLIKTRGQQVTLSCSPISGHRSVSWYQQTPGQGLQFLFEYFSETQRNKGNFPGRFSGRQFSNSRSEMNVSTLELGDSALYLCVSSWRQGASYNEQFFGPGTRLTVL.

This clonotype occurred many times. The rearrangement links TRBV29-1 to TRBJ1-5; TRBD1 matches at 7 bases. The CDR3 runs to 13 residues. Germline lookup yields CDR1 SQVTM and CDR2 ANQGSEA. J gave up 4 bases and V 4 bases, and 4 bases lay outside the gene matches. The CDR3 loop reads CSVGQGANQPQHF. The DNA of the CDR3 is TGCAGCGTTGGACAGGGCGCTAATCAGCCCCAGCATTTT.

This clonotype came up many times. V usage is TRBV7-9 and J usage is TRBJ1-2, with 7 bases that match TRBD1. V lost 1 base, J lost 4 bases, and 6 bases stayed unmatched. CDR1 and CDR2 (germline): SEHNR, FQNEAQ (reference sequence). The CDR3 covers 15 residues. The CDR3 DNA sequence: TGTGCCAGCAGCTTAGACAGGGGCGCGAGCTATGGCTACACCTTC. This encodes CASSLDRGASYGYTF.

This clonotype was detected a few times. The V and J genes are TRBV19 and TRBJ2-7; 10 nucleotides align to TRBD1. This CDR3 has 16 amino acids. The V gene end was trimmed by 3 bases and the J gene end by 1 base; junction bases not matched to a gene: 6. Per germline, CDR1 LNHDA and CDR2 SQIVND (reference sequence). The chain's CDR3 is CASSIRTGQGSYEQYF. CDR3 nucleotide sequence: TGTGCCAGTAGTATTCGCACGGGACAGGGGTCCTACGAGCAGTACTTC.

V gene TRBV3-1 combines with J gene TRBJ1-2, with D tentatively TRBD1 (5 bases). The germline V and J ends were trimmed by 3 bases and 4 bases, with 9 bases remaining between them. Germline values: CDR1 LGHDT, CDR2 YNNKEL (reference sequence). The CDR3 runs to 13 residues. This CDR3 reads CASSQSGSYGYTF. The CDR3 nucleotides read TGTGCCAGCAGCCAGTCAGGGAGCTATGGCTACACCTTC.

Only a few counts were recorded for this clonotype. The gene calls are TRBV20-1 and TRBJ1-2, with D maybe TRBD1 (5 bases). Trimming took 3 bases from V and 4 from J, leaving 15 bases between them. This CDR3 is 14 amino acids long. CDR1 and CDR2 (germline): DFQATT, SNEGSKA (reference sequence). The CDR3 reads CSASTGTALYGYTF. For the CDR3, the DNA is TGCAGTGCTAGTACCGGGACGGCCCTCTATGGCTACACCTTC.

The chain recombines TRBV7-9 with TRBJ2-2; weak D call: TRBD2 (6 bases). V was cut by 4 bases and J by 10 bases, with 16 bases left in between. CDR1 and CDR2 (germline): SEHNR, FQNEAQ (reference sequence). The CDR3 spans 14 residues. The CDR3: CASSWGGGLEELFF. In DNA, the CDR3 is TGTGCCAGCAGCTGGGGAGGCGGTTTGGAGGAGCTGTTTTTT.

The genes are TRBV29-1 and TRBJ1-1, with D maybe TRBD1 (5 bases). Trimming took off 7 bases at V and 8 bases at J, with 14 bases between the two ends. This CDR3 region has 11 residues. Germline assignment: CDR1 SQVTM and CDR2 ANQGSEA. CDR3 protein: CSAARVREAFF. CDR3 coding DNA: TGCAGCGCAGCCAGGGTCCGGGAAGCTTTCTTT.

In this sample, this clonotype turned up many times. This sequence joins TRBV6-1 and TRBJ1-2, with D perhaps TRBD1 (6 bases). The CDR3 contains 13 residues. Trimming stripped 7 bases from V and 3 bases from J, with 12 bases between. CDR1 is MNHNS and CDR2 is SASEGT in the germline V gene. The CDR3 loop is CASNPRGDYGYTF. The CDR3 nucleotides are TGTGCCAGCAACCCCAGGGGAGACTATGGCTACACCTTC.

The chain employs TRBV5-1 and TRBJ1-6; D perhaps matches TRBD1 (5 bases). CDR1 and CDR2 (germline): SGHRS, YFSETQ. Trimming took 2 bases from V and 4 from J, leaving 7 bases between them. This CDR3 has 14 amino acids. In DNA form, the CDR3 reads TGCGCCAGCAGCTTAGGGACGTATAATTCACCCCTCCACTTT. It yields the protein CASSLGTYNSPLHF. Using reference TRBV5-1 and TRBJ1-6 for the parts outside the CDR3, the full variable domain is KAGVTQTPRYLIKTRGQQVTLSCSPISGHRSVSWYQQTPGQGLQFLFEYFSETQRNKGNFPGRFSGRQFSNSRSEMNVSTLELGDSALYLCASSLGTYNSPLHFGNGTRLTVT.

This clonotype was counted a few times. This rearrangement joins TRBV27 to TRBJ1-3, with D unclear. V lost 6 bases and J lost 0, with 12 bases in between. The CDR3 is 15 amino acids. Per the germline V gene, CDR1 is MNHEY and CDR2 is SMNVEV (reference sequence). This chain's CDR3 is CASRLGQNSGNTIYF. The CDR3 DNA sequence: TGTGCCAGCAGATTAGGTCAGAACTCTGGAAACACCATATATTTT.

This rearrangement joins TRBV30 to TRBJ2-1, with TRBD1 as a possible D gene (6 bases). The CDR3 length is 12 residues. Trimming removed 2 bases at V and 9 bases at J, with 11 bases between. Germline V gene lookup returns CDR1 GTSNPN and CDR2 SVGIG (reference sequence). For the CDR3, the DNA is TGTGCCTGGAGTTGGTCGGACAGTGAGCAGTTCTTC. Its protein is CAWSWSDSEQFF.

A word on this clonotype: A much larger clone sits a single nucleotide away, making a read error possible. The chain uses TRBV6-1 and TRBJ2-2, with 7 bases matching TRBD1. The length of the CDR3 is 15 residues. CDR1 is MNHNS, CDR2 SASEGT, per germline. The CDR3 protein is CASSRGGWNAGELFF. The CDR3 region has the DNA TGTGCCAGCAGTCGAGGGGGCTGGAACGCCGGGGAGCTGTTTTTT.

The table lists this clonotype with a few counts. The J gene is TRBJ1-1, the V gene TRBV9; no clear D. V was clipped by 0 bases and J by 11 bases, with 14 bases between them. This CDR3 is 13 amino acids long. Looked up from germline, CDR1 is SGDLS and CDR2 is YYNGEE. CDR3: CASSVDPTAGAFF. CDR3 DNA sequence: TGTGCCAGCAGCGTAGACCCCACGGCGGGGGCTTTCTTT.

This clonotype was counted at least ten times. The chain uses TRBV20-1 and TRBJ2-1, with a weak D call TRBD2 (7 bases). The CDR3 consists of 17 residues. Trimming removed 1 base from V and 0 bases from J, with 16 bases in between. The germline CDR1 and CDR2 sequences are DFQATT and SNEGSKA (reference sequence). The CDR3: CSARGGRGPSSYNEQFF. The DNA for the CDR3 is TGCAGTGCTAGAGGCGGGCGGGGGCCAAGCTCCTACAATGAGCAGTTCTTC.

This clonotype was seen repeatedly, ten times or more. CDR3 region: CASSYAPNQPQHF. The CDR3 region has the DNA TGTGCCAGCAGTTACGCCCCCAATCAGCCCCAGCATTTT. The chain employs TRBV6-5 and TRBJ1-5; D remains unclear. V was trimmed by 2 bases and J by 3 bases, leaving 5 bases between them. The CDR3 covers 13 residues. Germline V gene sequence: CDR1 MNHEY, CDR2 SVGAGI.